The TCR beta chain described here comes from a study of response to subunit inactivated influenza vaccine. The CDR3 length is 12 residues. Trimming took off 6 bases at V and 10 bases at J, with 12 bases between the two ends. CDR1 is SGHVS and CDR2 is FNYEAQ in the germline V gene. In TCRdb, the RT-PCR reads were re-called with MiXCR into one record per CDR3 protein. Of 500,000 to 750,000 distinct CDR3 sequences in the sample, about 15% were seen once. The genes are TRBV7-6 and TRBJ1-4; no clear D gene. The sample consisted of PBMCs from blood, taken roughly 12 days after vaccination. The clonotype comes from a man aged 45-65 years who received an inactivated influenza vaccine. The CDR3 spells CASSLIGGKLFF. For the CDR3, the DNA is TGTGCCAGCAGTCTTATTGGTGGAAAACTGTTTTTT.